This T cell receptor beta chain was recorded in a study of T cells in Graves' hyperthyroidism and ophthalmopathy. This clonotype was recorded many times. Looked up from germline, CDR1 is KGHSH and CDR2 is LQKENI. Losses at the gene ends were 4 bases for V and 2 bases for J; bases not matched to a gene: 3. This CDR3 region has 14 residues. Template material for amplifying TCR beta CDR3 regions consisted of RNA transcripts. HTBI primers drove first-round RT-PCR of the TCR CDR3. MiXCR, applied by TCRdb to the multiplex PCR reads, yields one record per CDR3 protein. This table holds approximately 400,000 distinct CDR3 sequences, 15% to 20% found once.

This rearrangement joins TRBV18 to TRBJ2-7, with TRBD2 matching over 9 bases. Input material: blood. The TCR was taken from a young woman with Graves' hyperthyroidism. The CDR3 DNA is TGTGCCAGCTCACTCGGACTAGCGCCCTACGAGCAGTACTTC. This encodes CASSLGLAPYEQYF. Drawing the rest from reference TRBV18 and TRBJ2-7, the complete variable domain is NAGVMQNPRHLVRRRGQEARLRCSPMKGHSHVYWYRQLPEEGLKFMVYLQKENIIDESGMPKERFSAEFPKEGPSILRIQQVVRGDSAAYFCASSLGLAPYEQYFGPGTRLTVT.